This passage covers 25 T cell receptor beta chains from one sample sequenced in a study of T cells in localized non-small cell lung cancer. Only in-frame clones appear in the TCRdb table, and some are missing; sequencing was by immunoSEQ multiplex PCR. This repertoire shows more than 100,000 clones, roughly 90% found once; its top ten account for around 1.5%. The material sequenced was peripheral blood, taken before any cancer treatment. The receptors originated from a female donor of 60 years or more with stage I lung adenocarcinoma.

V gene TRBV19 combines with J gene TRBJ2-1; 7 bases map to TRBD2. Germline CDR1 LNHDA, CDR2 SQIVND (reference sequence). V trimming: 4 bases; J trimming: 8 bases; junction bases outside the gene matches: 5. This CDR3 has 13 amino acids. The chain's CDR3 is CASSNVRGDEQFF. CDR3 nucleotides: TGTGCCAGTAGTAATGTTCGGGGGGATGAGCAGTTCTTC.

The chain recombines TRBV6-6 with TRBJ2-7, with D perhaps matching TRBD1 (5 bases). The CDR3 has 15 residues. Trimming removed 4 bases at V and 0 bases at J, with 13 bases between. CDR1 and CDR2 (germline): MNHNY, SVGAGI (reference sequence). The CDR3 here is CASSSAGHLSYEQYF. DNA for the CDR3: TGTGCCAGCAGTTCCGCCGGACACCTCTCCTACGAGCAGTACTTC.

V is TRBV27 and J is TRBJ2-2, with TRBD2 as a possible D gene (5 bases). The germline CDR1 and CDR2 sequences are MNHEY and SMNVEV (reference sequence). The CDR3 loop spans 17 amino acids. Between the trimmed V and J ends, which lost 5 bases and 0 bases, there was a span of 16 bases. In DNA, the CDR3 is TGTGCCAGCAGTGTATTAATAGGGAGAACGAACACCGGGGAGCTGTTTTTT. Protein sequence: CASSVLIGRTNTGELFF.

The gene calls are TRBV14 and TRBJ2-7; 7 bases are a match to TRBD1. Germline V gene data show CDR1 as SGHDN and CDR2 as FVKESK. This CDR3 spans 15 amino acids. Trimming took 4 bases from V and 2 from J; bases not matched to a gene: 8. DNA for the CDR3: TGTGCCAGCAGCCGCAAACAGGGGATCACCTACGAGCAGTACTTC. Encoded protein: CASSRKQGITYEQYF.

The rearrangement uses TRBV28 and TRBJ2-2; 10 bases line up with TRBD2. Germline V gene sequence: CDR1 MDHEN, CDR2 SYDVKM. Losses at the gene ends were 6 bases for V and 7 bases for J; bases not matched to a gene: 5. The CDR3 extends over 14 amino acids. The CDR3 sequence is CASRASGRLGELFF. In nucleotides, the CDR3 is TGTGCCAGCAGGGCTAGCGGGAGACTCGGGGAGCTGTTTTTT. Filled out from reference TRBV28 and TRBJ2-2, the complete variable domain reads DVKVTQSSRYLVKRTGEKVFLECVQDMDHENMFWYRQDPGLGLRLIYFSYDVKMKEKGDIPEGYSVSREKKERFSLILESASTNQTSMYLCASRASGRLGELFFGEGSRLTVL.

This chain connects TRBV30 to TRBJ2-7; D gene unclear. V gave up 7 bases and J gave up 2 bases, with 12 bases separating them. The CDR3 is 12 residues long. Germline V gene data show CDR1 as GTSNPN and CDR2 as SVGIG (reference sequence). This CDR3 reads CAYAPGAYEQYF. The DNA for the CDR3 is TGTGCCTACGCACCTGGAGCCTACGAGCAGTACTTC.

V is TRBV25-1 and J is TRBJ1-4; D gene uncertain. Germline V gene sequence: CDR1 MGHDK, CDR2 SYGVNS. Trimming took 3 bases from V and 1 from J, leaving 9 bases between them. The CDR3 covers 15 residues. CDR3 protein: CASSEGRGTNEKLFF. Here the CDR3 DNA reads TGTGCCAGCAGTGAGGGCCGCGGAACTAATGAAAAACTGTTTTTT.

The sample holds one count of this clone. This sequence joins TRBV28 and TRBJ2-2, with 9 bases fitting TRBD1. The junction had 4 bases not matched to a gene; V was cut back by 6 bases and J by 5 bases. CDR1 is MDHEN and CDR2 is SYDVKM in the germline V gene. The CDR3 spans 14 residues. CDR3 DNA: TGTGCCAGCAGCACAGGGGGCTGGACCGGGGAGCTGTTTTTT. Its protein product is CASSTGGWTGELFF.

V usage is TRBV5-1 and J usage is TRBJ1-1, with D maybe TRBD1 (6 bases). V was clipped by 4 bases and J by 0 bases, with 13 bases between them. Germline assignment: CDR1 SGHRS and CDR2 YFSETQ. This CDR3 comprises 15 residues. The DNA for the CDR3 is TGCGCCAGCAGCCCGGTGGAGGGGGTGAACACTGAAGCTTTCTTT. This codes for CASSPVEGVNTEAFF.

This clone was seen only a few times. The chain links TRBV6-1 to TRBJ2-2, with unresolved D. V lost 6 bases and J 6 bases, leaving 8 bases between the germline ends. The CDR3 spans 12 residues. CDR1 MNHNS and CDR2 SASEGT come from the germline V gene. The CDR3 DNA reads TGTGCCAGCAGCCCCCGGCCCGGGGAGCTGTTTTTT. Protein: CASSPRPGELFF.

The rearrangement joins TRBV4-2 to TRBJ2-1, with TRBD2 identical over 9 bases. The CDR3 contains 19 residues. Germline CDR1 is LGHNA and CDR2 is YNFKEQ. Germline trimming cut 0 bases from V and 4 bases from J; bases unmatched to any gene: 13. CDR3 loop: CASSQEGTSRSLTYNEQFF. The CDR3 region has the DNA TGTGCCAGCAGCCAAGAAGGGACTAGCCGGAGCCTTACTTACAATGAGCAGTTCTTC.

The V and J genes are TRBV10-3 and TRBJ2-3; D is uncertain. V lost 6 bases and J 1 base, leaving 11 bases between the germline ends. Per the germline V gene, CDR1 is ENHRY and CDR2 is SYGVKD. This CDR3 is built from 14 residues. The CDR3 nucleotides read TGTGCCATCAGGTCGAGCGTGGGCACAGATACGCAGTATTTT. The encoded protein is CAIRSSVGTDTQYF.

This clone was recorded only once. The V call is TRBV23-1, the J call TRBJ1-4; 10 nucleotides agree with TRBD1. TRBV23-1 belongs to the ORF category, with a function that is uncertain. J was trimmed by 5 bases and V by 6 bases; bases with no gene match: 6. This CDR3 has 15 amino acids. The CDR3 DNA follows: TGCGCCAGCAGGCGATGGACAGGGGGGAATGAAAAACTGTTTTTT. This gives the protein CASRRWTGGNEKLFF.

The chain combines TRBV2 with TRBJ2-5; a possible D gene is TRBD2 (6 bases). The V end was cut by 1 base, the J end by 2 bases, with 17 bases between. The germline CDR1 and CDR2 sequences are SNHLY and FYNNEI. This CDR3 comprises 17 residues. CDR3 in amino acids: CASSEGSGGIGQETQYF. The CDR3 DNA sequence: TGTGCCAGCAGTGAAGGGAGTGGCGGGATAGGGCAAGAGACCCAGTACTTC.

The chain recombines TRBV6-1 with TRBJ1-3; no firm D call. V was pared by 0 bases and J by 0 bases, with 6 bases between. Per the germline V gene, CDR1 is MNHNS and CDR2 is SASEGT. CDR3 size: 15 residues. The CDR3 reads CASSEAAFSGNTIYF. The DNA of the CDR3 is TGTGCCAGCAGTGAAGCCGCCTTCTCTGGAAACACCATATATTTT.

CDR3 nucleotide sequence: TGTGCCCTCTCGGCCGGGGCAGCCACAACTGAAGCTTTCTTT. It specifies CALSAGAATTEAFF. The V call is TRBV10-3, the J call TRBJ1-1, with a tentative D call TRBD1 (5 bases). V dropped 11 bases and J dropped 5 bases, with 21 bases sitting between them. Germline V gene lookup returns CDR1 ENHRY and CDR2 SYGVKD. This CDR3 contains 14 residues.

CDR3 sequence (DNA): TGTGCCAGCAAAATGGACAGGTTGTACGAGCAGTACTTC. Encoded protein: CASKMDRLYEQYF. The chain is built from TRBV2 and TRBJ2-5, with 7 bases lining up with TRBD1. The better agreement between TRBJ2-7 and the DNA end casts doubt on the J call. Germline CDR1 SNHLY, CDR2 FYNNEI. The CDR3 loop spans 13 amino acids.

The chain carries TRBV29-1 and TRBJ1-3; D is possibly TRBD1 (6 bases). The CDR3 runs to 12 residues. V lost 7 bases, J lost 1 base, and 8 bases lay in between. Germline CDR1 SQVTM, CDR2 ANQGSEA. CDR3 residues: CSAGTSGNTIYF. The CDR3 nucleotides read TGCAGCGCGGGGACATCTGGAAACACCATATATTTT.

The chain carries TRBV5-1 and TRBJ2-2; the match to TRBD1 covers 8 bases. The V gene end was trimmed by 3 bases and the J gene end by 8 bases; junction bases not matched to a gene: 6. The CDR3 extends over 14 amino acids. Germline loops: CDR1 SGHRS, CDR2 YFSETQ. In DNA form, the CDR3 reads TGCGCCAGCAGCTCCGGACAGGGAACAGGGGAGCTGTTTTTT. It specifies CASSSGQGTGELFF.

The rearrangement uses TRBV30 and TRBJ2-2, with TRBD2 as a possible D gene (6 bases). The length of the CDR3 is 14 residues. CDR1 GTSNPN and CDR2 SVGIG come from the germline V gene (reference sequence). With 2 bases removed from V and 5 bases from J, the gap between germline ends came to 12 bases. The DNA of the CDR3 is TGTGCCTGGAGTTGGGGGGAGGAGACCGGGGAGCTGTTTTTT. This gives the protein CAWSWGEETGELFF.

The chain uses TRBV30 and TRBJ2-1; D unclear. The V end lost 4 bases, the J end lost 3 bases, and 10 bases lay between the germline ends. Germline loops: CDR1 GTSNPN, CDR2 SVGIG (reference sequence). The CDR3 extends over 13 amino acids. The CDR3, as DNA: TGTGCCTGGACCAGCTCCAGCTACAATGAGCAGTTCTTC. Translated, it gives CAWTSSSYNEQFF. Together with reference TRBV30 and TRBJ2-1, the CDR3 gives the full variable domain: SQTIHQWPATLVQPVGSPLSLECTVEGTSNPNLYWYRQAAGRGLQLLFYSVGIGQISSEVPQNLSASRPQDRQFILSSKKLLLSDSGFYLCAWTSSSYNEQFFGPGTRLTVL.

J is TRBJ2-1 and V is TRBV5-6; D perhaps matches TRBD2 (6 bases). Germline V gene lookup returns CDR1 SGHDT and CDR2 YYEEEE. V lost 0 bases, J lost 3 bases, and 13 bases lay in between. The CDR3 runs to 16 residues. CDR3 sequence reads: CASSLGSGFFYNEQFF. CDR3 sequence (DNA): TGTGCCAGCAGCTTGGGGAGCGGGTTTTTCTACAATGAGCAGTTCTTC.

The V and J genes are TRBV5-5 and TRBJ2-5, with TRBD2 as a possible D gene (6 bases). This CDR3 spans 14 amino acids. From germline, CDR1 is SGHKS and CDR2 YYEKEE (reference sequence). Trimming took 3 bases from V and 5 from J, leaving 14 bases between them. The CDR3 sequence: CASSSQRAGETQYF. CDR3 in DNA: TGTGCCAGCAGCTCCCAACGGGCGGGGGAGACCCAGTACTTC.

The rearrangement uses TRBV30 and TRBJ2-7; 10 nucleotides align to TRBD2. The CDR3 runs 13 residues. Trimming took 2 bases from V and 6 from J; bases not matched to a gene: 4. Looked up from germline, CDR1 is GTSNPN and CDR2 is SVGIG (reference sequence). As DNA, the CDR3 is TGTGCCTGGAGTTCTAGCGGGAGTGGCGAGCAGTACTTC. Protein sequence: CAWSSSGSGEQYF.

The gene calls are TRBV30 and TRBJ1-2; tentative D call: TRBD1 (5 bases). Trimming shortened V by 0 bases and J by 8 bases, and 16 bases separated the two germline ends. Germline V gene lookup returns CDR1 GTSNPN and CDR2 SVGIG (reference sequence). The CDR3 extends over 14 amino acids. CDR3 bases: TGTGCCTGGAGTGTACCACAGGTTTCTATCGGCTACACCTTC. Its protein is CAWSVPQVSIGYTF. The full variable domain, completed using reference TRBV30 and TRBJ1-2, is SQTIHQWPATLVQPVGSPLSLECTVEGTSNPNLYWYRQAAGRGLQLLFYSVGIGQISSEVPQNLSASRPQDRQFILSSKKLLLSDSGFYLCAWSVPQVSIGYTFGSGTRLTVV.